This entry is about one T cell receptor beta chain. Its target is unknown. Quantitative 5'-RACE with molecular barcodes generated TCR beta libraries. From the 5' RACE reads, TCRdb called clonotypes with MiXCR, one entry per CDR3 protein. The sample records approximately 100,000 distinct CDR3 sequences, almost 8.5% being singletons. The sample comes from a study of CD8 T cells in ankylosing spondylitis. Findings and limits, study-wide: Disease-linked clones reportedly showed significant enrichment in matched ankylosing spondylitis synovial fluid. Seemingly distinctive of ankylosing spondylitis blood was a TCR beta motif formed by eight highly homologous variants. Disease-linked clones displayed a CD8+ phenotype and appeared relatively rarely in peripheral blood.

The CDR3 has 15 amino acids. Looked up from germline, CDR1 is SGHVS and CDR2 is FQNEAQ. V was pared by 3 bases and J by 1 base, with 9 bases between. Material: blood, either unsorted or a sorted T cell fraction (not recorded which). The TCR originated in a male donor with ankylosing spondylitis or in good health (not recorded which). The chain carries TRBV7-8 and TRBJ2-2; D not certain. The CDR3 bases are TGTGCCAGCAGCTTTTTCGGCGGGAACACCGGGGAGCTGTTTTTT. It specifies CASSFFGGNTGELFF.